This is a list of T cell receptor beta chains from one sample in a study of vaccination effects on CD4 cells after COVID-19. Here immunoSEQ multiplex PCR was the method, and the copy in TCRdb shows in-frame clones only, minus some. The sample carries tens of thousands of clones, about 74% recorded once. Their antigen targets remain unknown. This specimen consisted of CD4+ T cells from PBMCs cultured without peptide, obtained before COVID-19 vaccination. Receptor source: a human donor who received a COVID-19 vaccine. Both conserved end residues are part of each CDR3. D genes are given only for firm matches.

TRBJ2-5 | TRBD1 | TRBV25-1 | CASRPQGAGETQYF
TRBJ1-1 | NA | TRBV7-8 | CASSLGRGESNTEAFF
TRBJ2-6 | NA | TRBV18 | CASSPPGAGANVLTF
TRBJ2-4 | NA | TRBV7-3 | CASSFSGNIQYF
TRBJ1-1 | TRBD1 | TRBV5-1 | CASSLRTGMSTEAFF
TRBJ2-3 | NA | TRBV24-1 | CATSVTGDTQYF
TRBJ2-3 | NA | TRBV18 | CASSPGQTPVDTQYF
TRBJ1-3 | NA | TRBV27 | CASSPAGVRSGNTIYF
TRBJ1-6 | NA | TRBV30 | CAWSVPGSNSPLHF
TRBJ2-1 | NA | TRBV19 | CASSPRDPSYNEQFF
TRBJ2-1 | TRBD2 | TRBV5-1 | CASSLVLAGAGNEQFF
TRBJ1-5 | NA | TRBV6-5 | CASKDAGGQPQHF
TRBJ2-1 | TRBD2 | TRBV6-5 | CASSYSTSGGANEQFF
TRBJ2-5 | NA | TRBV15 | CATRGRETQYF
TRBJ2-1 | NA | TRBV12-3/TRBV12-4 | CASSSSSYNEQFF
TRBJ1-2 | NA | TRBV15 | CATSTDGWSVGYGYTF
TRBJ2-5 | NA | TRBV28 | CAFGGTLRETQYF
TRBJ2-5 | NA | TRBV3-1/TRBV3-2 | CASSQRAQGNQETQYF
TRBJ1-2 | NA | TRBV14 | CASRKGNGYTF
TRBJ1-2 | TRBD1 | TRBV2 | CASNLDRMEGYTF
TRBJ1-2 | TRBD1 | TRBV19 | CASTGGRYGYTF
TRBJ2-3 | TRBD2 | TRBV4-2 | CASRFSGGEDTQYF
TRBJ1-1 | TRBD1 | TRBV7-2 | CASSQRGQGSTEAFF
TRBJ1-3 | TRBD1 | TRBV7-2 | CASSWGQGESGNTIYF
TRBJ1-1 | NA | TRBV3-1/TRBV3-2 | CASSFGGGGTEAFF
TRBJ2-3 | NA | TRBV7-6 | CASSLFVDTQYF
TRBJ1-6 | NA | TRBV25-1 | CASRNRDTSNSPLHF
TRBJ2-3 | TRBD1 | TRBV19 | CASKPRDRGADTQYF
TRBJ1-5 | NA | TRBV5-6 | CASRNSGAGNQPQHF
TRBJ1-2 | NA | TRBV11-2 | CASSLHLNYGYTF
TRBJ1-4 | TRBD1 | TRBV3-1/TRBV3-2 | CASSPFPTGKIEKLFF
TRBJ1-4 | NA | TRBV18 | CASSQNPSGSNEKLFF
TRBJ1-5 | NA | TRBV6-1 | CASSEQGYQPQHF
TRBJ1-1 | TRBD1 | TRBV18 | CASSSRDRAAPEAFF
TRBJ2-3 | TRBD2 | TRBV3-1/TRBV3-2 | CASSQVWTSGGAEDTQYF